The following is a TCR beta chain sequence with its context. TCRdb's copy holds only in-frame clones and misses some; the assay was immunoSEQ multiplex PCR. The sample holds approximately 240,000 clones, approximately 84% seen once. This entry belongs to a study of blood T cell repertoires in COVID-19. This CDR3 region has 16 residues. Trimming removed 4 bases at V and 0 bases at J, with 13 bases between. Looked up from germline, CDR1 is SGDLS and CDR2 is YYNGEE. This sequence joins TRBV9 and TRBJ2-2; a weak D match, TRBD1 (6 bases). The TCR originated in a woman between 25 and 40 years old who had recovered from COVID-19. Sequenced input: peripheral blood. This CDR3 is CASSYMGQPNTGELFF. The CDR3 DNA follows: TGTGCCAGCAGCTATATGGGACAACCGAACACCGGGGAGCTGTTTTTT. Full variable domain (rest looked up from reference TRBV9 and TRBJ2-2): DSGVTQTPKHLITATGQRVTLRCSPRSGDLSVYWYQQSLDQGLQFLIQYYNGEERAKGNILERFSAQQFPDLHSELNLSSLELGDSALYFCASSYMGQPNTGELFFGEGSRLTVL.